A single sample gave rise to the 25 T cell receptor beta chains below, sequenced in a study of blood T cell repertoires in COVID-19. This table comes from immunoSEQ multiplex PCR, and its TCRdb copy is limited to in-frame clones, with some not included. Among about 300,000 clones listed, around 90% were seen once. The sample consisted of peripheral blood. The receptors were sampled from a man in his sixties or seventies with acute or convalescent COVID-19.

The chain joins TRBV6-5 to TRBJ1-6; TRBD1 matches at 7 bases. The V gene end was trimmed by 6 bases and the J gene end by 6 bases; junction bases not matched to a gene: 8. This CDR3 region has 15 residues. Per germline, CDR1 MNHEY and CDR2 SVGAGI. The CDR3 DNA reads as TGTGCCAGCAGCCTAGACGGGACAGTTAATTCACCCCTCCACTTT. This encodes CASSLDGTVNSPLHF.

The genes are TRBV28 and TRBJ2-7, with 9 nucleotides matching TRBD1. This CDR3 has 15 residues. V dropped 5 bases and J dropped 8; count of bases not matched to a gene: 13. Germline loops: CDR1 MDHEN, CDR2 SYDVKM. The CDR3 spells CASSPPGQGGRQQYF. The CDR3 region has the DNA TGTGCCAGCAGTCCACCGGGACAGGGTGGGCGGCAGCAGTACTTC.

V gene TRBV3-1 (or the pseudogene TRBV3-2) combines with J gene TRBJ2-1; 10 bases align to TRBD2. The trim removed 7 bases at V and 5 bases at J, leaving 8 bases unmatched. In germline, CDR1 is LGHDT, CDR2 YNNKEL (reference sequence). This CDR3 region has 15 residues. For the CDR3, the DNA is TGTGCCAGCACCAAAGGACTAGCGGTAAACAATGAGCAGTTCTTC. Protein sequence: CASTKGLAVNNEQFF.

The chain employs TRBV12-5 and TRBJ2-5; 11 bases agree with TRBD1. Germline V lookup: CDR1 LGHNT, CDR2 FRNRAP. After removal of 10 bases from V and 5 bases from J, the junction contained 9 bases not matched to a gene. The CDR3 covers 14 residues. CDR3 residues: CAIRADRGPETQYF. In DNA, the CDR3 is TGTGCTATAAGGGCGGACAGGGGGCCGGAGACCCAGTACTTC.

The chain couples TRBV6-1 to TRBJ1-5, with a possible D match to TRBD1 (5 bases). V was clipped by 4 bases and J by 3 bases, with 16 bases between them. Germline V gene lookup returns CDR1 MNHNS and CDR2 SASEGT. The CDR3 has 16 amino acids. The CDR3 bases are TGTGCCAGCAGTGGACCTCCGTACAGGCCCAATCAGCCCCAGCATTTT. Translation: CASSGPPYRPNQPQHF.

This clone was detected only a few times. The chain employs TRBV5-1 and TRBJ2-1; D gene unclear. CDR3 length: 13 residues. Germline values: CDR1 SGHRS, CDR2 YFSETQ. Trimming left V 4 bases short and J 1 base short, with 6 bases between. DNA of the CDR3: TGCGCCAGCAGCGGCGGATCCTACAATGAGCAGTTCTTC. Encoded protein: CASSGGSYNEQFF.

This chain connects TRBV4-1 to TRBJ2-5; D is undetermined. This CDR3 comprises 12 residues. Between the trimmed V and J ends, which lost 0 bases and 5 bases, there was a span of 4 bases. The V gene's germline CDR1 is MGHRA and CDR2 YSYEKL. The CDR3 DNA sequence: TGCGCCAGCAGCCAAGATCGGGAGACCCAGTACTTC. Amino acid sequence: CASSQDRETQYF.

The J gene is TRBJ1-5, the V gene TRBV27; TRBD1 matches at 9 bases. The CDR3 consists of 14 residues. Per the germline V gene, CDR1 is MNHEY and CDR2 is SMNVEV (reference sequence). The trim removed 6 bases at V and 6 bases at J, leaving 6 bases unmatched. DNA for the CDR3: TGTGCCAGCAGCCCGACAGGGGGAGGTCAGCCCCAGCATTTT. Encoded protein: CASSPTGGGQPQHF.

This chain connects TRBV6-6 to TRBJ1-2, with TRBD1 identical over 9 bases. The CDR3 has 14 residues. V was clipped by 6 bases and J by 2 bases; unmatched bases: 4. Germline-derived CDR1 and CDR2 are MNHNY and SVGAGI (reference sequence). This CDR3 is CASSTTGGNYGYTF. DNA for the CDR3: TGTGCCAGCAGCACAACAGGGGGCAACTATGGCTACACCTTC.

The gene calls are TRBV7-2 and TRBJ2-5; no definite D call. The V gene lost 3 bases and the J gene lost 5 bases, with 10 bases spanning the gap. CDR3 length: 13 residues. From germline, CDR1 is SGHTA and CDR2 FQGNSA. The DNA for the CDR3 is TGTGCCAGCAGCTTGGGCAGAGCCGAGACCCAGTACTTC. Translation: CASSLGRAETQYF.

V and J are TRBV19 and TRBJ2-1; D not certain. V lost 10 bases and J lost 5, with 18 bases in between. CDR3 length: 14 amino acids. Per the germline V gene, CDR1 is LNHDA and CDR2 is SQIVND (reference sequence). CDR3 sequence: CATSAQTINNEQFF. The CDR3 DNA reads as TGTGCCACCTCCGCCCAAACAATAAACAATGAGCAGTTCTTC.

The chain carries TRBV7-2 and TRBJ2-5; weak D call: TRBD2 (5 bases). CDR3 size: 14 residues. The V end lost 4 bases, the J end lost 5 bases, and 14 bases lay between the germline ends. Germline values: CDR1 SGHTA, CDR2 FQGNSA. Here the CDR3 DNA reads TGTGCCAGCAGCTCAGTAGCGACCGGGGAGACCCAGTACTTC. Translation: CASSSVATGETQYF.

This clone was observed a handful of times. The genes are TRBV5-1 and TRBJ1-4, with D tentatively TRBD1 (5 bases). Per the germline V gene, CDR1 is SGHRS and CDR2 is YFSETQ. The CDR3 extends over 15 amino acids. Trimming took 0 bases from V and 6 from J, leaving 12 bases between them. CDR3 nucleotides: TGCGCCAGCAGCTTGGCCAATGCAGGGTATGAAAAACTGTTTTTT. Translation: CASSLANAGYEKLFF.

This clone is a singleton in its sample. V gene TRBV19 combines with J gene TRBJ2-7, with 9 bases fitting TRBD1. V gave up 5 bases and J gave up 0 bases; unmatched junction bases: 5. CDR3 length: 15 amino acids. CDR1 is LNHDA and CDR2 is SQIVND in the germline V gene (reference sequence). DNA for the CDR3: TGTGCCAGTAGTTCAGGGACAGGGATCTCCTACGAGCAGTACTTC. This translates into CASSSGTGISYEQYF.

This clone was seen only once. The CDR3 region has the DNA TGTGCCAGCAGCTTAGCGACTAGCGGGGGGCGGAGGGAGCAGTTCTTC. Its protein is CASSLATSGGRREQFF. The chain joins TRBV7-2 to TRBJ2-1; TRBD2 aligns across 13 bases. CDR1 SGHTA and CDR2 FQGNSA come from the germline V gene. The CDR3 is made up of 16 amino acids. V lost 0 bases and J lost 10; bases outside the gene matches: 6. Full variable domain (remainder filled in from reference TRBV7-2 and TRBJ2-1): GAGVSQSPSNKVTEKGKDVELRCDPISGHTALYWYRQSLGQGLEFLIYFQGNSAPDKSGLPSDRFSAERTGGSVSTLTIQRTQQEDSAVYLCASSLATSGGRREQFFGPGTRLTVL.

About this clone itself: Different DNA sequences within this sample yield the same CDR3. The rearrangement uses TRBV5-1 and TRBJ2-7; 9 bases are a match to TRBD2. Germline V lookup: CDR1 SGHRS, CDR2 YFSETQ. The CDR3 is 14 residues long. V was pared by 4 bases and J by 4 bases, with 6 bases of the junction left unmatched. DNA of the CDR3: TGCGCCAGCAGCCTTAGCGGGAGTGCGTACGAGCAGTACTTC. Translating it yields CASSLSGSAYEQYF.

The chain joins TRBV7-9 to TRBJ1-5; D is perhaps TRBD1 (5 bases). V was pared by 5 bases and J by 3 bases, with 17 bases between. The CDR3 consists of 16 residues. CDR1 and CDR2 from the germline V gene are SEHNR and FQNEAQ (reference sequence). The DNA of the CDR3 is TGTGCCAGCAGCCCGGGGGGAGGTGGAGACAATCAGCCCCAGCATTTT. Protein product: CASSPGGGGDNQPQHF.

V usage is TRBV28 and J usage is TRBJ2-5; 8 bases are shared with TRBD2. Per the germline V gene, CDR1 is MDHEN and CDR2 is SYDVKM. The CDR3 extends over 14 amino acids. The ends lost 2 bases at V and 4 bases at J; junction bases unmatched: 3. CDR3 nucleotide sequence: TGTGCCAGCAGTTTAGGCGGGAGGCCAGAGACCCAGTACTTC. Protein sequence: CASSLGGRPETQYF.

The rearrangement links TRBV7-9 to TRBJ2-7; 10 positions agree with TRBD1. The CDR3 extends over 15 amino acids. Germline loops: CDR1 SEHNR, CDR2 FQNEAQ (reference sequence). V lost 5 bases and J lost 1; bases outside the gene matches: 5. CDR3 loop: CASSAGTGVSYEQYF. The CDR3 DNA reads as TGTGCCAGCAGCGCTGGGACAGGGGTTTCCTACGAGCAGTACTTC.

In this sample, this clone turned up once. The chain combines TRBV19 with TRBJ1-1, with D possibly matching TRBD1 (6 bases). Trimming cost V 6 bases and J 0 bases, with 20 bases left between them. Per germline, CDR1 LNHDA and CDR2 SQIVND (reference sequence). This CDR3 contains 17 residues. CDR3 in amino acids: CASRHVGQGPMNTEAFF. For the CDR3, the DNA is TGTGCCAGTAGGCATGTAGGTCAGGGGCCCATGAACACTGAAGCTTTCTTT.

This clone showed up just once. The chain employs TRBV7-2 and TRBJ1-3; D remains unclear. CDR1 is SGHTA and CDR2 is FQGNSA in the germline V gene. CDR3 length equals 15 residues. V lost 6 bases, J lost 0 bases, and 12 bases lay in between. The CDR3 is CASSLAGISGNTIYF. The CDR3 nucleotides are TGTGCCAGCAGTCTAGCGGGGATCTCTGGAAACACCATATATTTT.

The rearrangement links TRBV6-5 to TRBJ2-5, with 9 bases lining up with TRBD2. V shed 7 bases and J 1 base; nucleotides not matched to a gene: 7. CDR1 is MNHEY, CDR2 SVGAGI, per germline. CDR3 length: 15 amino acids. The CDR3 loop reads CASTASGLAQETQYF. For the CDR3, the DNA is TGTGCCAGCACCGCATCGGGACTAGCCCAAGAGACCCAGTACTTC.

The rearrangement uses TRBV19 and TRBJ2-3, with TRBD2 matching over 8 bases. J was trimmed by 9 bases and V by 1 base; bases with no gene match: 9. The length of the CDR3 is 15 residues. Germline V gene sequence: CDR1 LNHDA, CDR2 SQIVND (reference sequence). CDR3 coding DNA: TGTGCCAGTAGTATAGGCCTAGCGGGCCCGGAGACGCAGTATTTT. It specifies CASSIGLAGPETQYF.

The CDR3 sequence: CASSQDKTSGYEQYF. CDR3 in DNA: TGTGCCAGCAGCCAAGATAAGACTAGCGGGTACGAGCAGTACTTC. The chain combines TRBV3-1 (or the pseudogene TRBV3-2) with TRBJ2-7, with TRBD2 matching over 10 bases. Looked up from germline, CDR1 is LGHDT and CDR2 is YNNKEL (reference sequence). Trimming took 0 bases from V and 4 from J; bases not matched to a gene: 3. The CDR3 consists of 15 residues.

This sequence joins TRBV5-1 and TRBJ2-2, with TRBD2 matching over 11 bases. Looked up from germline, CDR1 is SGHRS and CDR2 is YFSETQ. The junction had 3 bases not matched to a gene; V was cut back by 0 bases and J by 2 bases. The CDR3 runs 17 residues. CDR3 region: CASSLELAGGNTGELFF. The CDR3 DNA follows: TGCGCCAGCAGCTTGGAGCTAGCGGGGGGCAACACCGGGGAGCTGTTTTTT.